Listed here are 16 T cell receptor beta chains from one sample, sequenced in a study of blood T cell repertoires in COVID-19. Repertoires were generated with immunoSEQ multiplex PCR, while TCRdb's copy carries only in-frame clones and drops some. The sample includes approximately 250,000 clones, over 70% of them seen just once. The specimen was peripheral blood. Receptors were obtained from a human donor in a cohort sampled during active COVID-19.

V is TRBV20-1 and J is TRBJ2-7; 7 positions match TRBD2. The V segment lost 6 bases and the J segment 4 bases; nucleotides outside the gene matches: 18. CDR1 DFQATT and CDR2 SNEGSKA come from the germline V gene (reference sequence). The CDR3 runs 16 residues. CDR3 amino acids: CSASRAGPTIGYEQYF. The CDR3 coding sequence is TGCAGTGCCAGTAGAGCGGGACCCACGATCGGGTACGAGCAGTACTTC.

This rearrangement joins TRBV18 to TRBJ2-7; TRBD2 agrees at 8 bases. The CDR3 extends over 15 amino acids. Losses at the gene ends were 3 bases for V and 2 bases for J; bases not matched to a gene: 6. Germline CDR1 and CDR2: KGHSH and LQKENI. The CDR3 loop reads CASSPFSGDTYEQYF. The DNA for the CDR3 is TGTGCCAGCTCACCCTTTAGCGGGGACACCTACGAGCAGTACTTC.

The chain joins TRBV10-2 to TRBJ1-6, with unresolved D. CDR1 WSHSY and CDR2 SAAADI come from the germline V gene. Trimming removed 8 bases from V and 9 bases from J, with 14 bases in between. The CDR3 length is 13 residues. The CDR3 nucleotides read TGCGCCAGCCACGGGGTTATGGGTTCACCCCTCCACTTT. Translation: CASHGVMGSPLHF.

The J gene is TRBJ1-4, the V gene TRBV12-3 or TRBV12-4; weak D call: TRBD1 (5 bases). The ends were cut back, 7 bases at V and 3 bases at J, with 9 bases in the middle. The CDR3 is made up of 13 amino acids. Written as DNA, the CDR3 is TGTGCCAGCAAAGGGGCCGCTAATGAAAAACTGTTTTTT. Residues: CASKGAANEKLFF.

The chain links TRBV28 to TRBJ2-7; 9 bases line up with TRBD2. The germline V gene has CDR1 MDHEN and CDR2 SYDVKM. This CDR3 has 14 residues. Unmatched junction bases numbered 12, after V lost 10 bases and J lost 5 bases. CDR3: CAIGPGLADHEQYF. Written as DNA, the CDR3 is TGTGCCATTGGTCCGGGACTAGCAGACCACGAGCAGTACTTC.

The chain couples TRBV28 to TRBJ2-3; 8 bases fit TRBD2. V was clipped by 7 bases and J by 4 bases; unmatched bases: 16. Germline CDR1 and CDR2: MDHEN and SYDVKM. The CDR3 has 17 residues. This CDR3 is CASKPGLVSRRPDTQYF. Here the CDR3 DNA reads TGTGCCAGCAAACCGGGACTAGTCTCTAGGCGCCCAGATACGCAGTATTTT.

The rearrangement uses TRBV11-2 and TRBJ2-2, with 9 bases lining up with TRBD1. The V segment lost 1 base and the J segment 4 bases; nucleotides outside the gene matches: 4. CDR1 and CDR2 (germline): SGHAT, FQNNGV. CDR3 length: 16 amino acids. Written as DNA, the CDR3 is TGTGCCAGCAGCTTAGGTGACAGGGGGACCACCGGGGAGCTGTTTTTT. It translates to CASSLGDRGTTGELFF.

This chain joins TRBV10-2 and TRBJ1-1; maybe TRBD1 (5 bases). The CDR3 runs 15 residues. The germline gives CDR1 WSHSY, CDR2 SAAADI. Trimming took off 1 base at V and 0 bases at J, with 9 bases between the two ends. Here the CDR3 reads CASSEFGGVNTEAFF. In nucleotides, the CDR3 is TGCGCCAGCAGTGAGTTTGGAGGGGTGAACACTGAAGCTTTCTTT.

This clone was found a few times. The CDR3 nucleotides read TGTGCCAGCAGTCAACTAGCGGGAGGTCAAGAGACCCAGTACTTC. Protein product: CASSQLAGGQETQYF. The genes are TRBV27 and TRBJ2-5; 12 nucleotides align to TRBD2. Unmatched junction bases numbered 3, after V lost 5 bases and J lost 2 bases. The CDR3 consists of 15 residues. The germline CDR1 and CDR2 sequences are MNHEY and SMNVEV (reference sequence).

This chain uses TRBV18 with TRBJ1-1, with a possible D match to TRBD1 (5 bases). This CDR3 comprises 15 residues. The ends were cut back, 4 bases at V and 0 bases at J, with 12 bases in the middle. Looked up from germline, CDR1 is KGHSH and CDR2 is LQKENI. For the CDR3, the DNA is TGTGCCAGCTCACGTCGGGGGACGATGAACACTGAAGCTTTCTTT. The encoded protein is CASSRRGTMNTEAFF.

The rearrangement joins TRBV6-6 to TRBJ2-1; TRBD2 agrees at 8 bases. The germline CDR1 and CDR2 sequences are MNHNY and SVGAGI (reference sequence). The length of the CDR3 is 14 residues. V lost 7 bases to trimming and J lost 7 bases; unmatched junction nucleotides: 9. The CDR3 loop reads CASTPPAGVNEQFF. The CDR3 DNA is TGTGCCAGCACCCCCCCAGCGGGGGTTAATGAGCAGTTCTTC.

This clone was detected only a few times. This CDR3 reads CASSQIAGANTGELFF. CDR3 DNA sequence: TGTGCCAGCAGCCAAATCGCAGGGGCGAACACCGGGGAGCTGTTTTTT. V is TRBV14 and J is TRBJ2-2; the D gene is possibly TRBD1 (6 bases). Per germline, CDR1 SGHDN and CDR2 FVKESK. This CDR3 is built from 16 residues. Trimming stripped 2 bases from V and 0 bases from J, with 10 bases between.

The rearrangement joins TRBV3-1 (or the pseudogene TRBV3-2) to TRBJ2-7; D might be TRBD1 (5 bases). Trimming cost V 4 bases and J 0 bases, with 10 bases left between them. The CDR3 loop spans 14 amino acids. The germline gives CDR1 LGHDT, CDR2 YNNKEL (reference sequence). The CDR3 nucleotides read TGTGCCAGCAGCCCGCGGACAAGCTCCTACGAGCAGTACTTC. Translation gives CASSPRTSSYEQYF.

This chain links TRBV6-6 with TRBJ1-3; 10 nucleotides agree with TRBD1. After removal of 5 bases from V and 4 bases from J, the junction contained 5 bases not matched to a gene. The CDR3 is 15 amino acids. Germline CDR1 reads MNHNY; CDR2 reads SVGAGI (reference sequence). CDR3 in amino acids: CASSTDRGRGNTIYF. The CDR3 DNA reads as TGTGCCAGCAGTACAGACAGGGGGCGAGGAAACACCATATATTTT.

This clone was seen once. This chain links TRBV12-3 or TRBV12-4 with TRBJ2-7; D not resolved. With 5 bases removed from V and 7 bases from J, the gap between germline ends came to 9 bases. This CDR3 is 11 amino acids long. CDR3 amino acids: CASSPRVEQYF. In DNA, the CDR3 is TGTGCCAGCAGTCCCCGAGTGGAGCAGTACTTC.

This clone was detected once. The chain uses TRBV27 and TRBJ2-7; D is undetermined. In germline, CDR1 is MNHEY, CDR2 SMNVEV (reference sequence). This CDR3 is 14 amino acids long. Trimming took 4 bases from V and 6 from J, leaving 16 bases between them. CDR3 bases: TGTGCCAGCAGTTCTCGCAGGTCTGGTAGCGAGCAGTACTTC. It yields the protein CASSSRRSGSEQYF.